These 26 T cell receptor beta chains originate from one sample sequenced in a study of cytomegalovirus exposure and HLA in healthy donors. This PCR relied on a set of 60 Vbeta primers and 13 Jbeta primers. The protocol was immunoSEQ multiplex PCR, while the TCRdb copy is restricted to in-frame clones and leaves out a portion. Found here are hundreds of thousands of clones, 75% to 90% of them singletons; the top ten hold roughly 0.71%. The sample was PBMCs. All receptors come from a boy under 10 years old in good health and CMV-seronegative.

This clone has only a few counts. V gene TRBV4-1 combines with J gene TRBJ1-1, with D unclear. Germline lookup yields CDR1 MGHRA and CDR2 YSYEKL. This CDR3 is built from 13 residues. The ends were cut back, 0 bases at V and 5 bases at J, with 7 bases in the middle. The CDR3 coding sequence is TGCGCCAGCAGCCAAGAGAGGGTGACTGAAGCTTTCTTT. Amino acids: CASSQERVTEAFF.

This chain uses TRBV2 with TRBJ1-1; no firm D call. The V and J ends lost 8 bases and 4 bases respectively, with 8 bases between them. Germline lookup yields CDR1 SNHLY and CDR2 FYNNEI. CDR3 length: 11 amino acids. The CDR3 reads CASSMFTEAFF. The CDR3 coding sequence is TGTGCCAGCTCAATGTTCACTGAAGCTTTCTTT.

This CDR3 reads CASKQESSGNTIYF. Here the CDR3 DNA reads TGTGCCAGTAAACAGGAGAGCTCTGGAAACACCATATATTTT. The gene calls are TRBV19 and TRBJ1-3, with TRBD1 as a possible D gene (5 bases). Germline V gene sequence: CDR1 LNHDA, CDR2 SQIVND (reference sequence). The CDR3 length is 14 residues. The germline V and J ends were trimmed by 7 bases and 0 bases, with 10 bases remaining between them.

This clone was recorded once. The genes are TRBV2 and TRBJ1-2, with 9 positions matching TRBD1. The CDR3 is 13 residues long. V lost 6 bases and J lost 7; bases outside the gene matches: 6. In germline, CDR1 is SNHLY, CDR2 FYNNEI. The CDR3 nucleotides read TGTGCCAGCAGCGCCGGGACAGGGTCTGGCTACACCTTC. As protein: CASSAGTGSGYTF.

The chain carries TRBV6-4 and TRBJ2-1, with D possibly matching TRBD2 (5 bases). This CDR3 spans 15 amino acids. Germline V gene lookup returns CDR1 MRHNA and CDR2 SNTAGT. Trimming cost V 5 bases and J 7 bases, with 18 bases left between them. CDR3 sequence (DNA): TGTGCCAGCAGTCCCGAGGCTAGCTACTGGAATGAGCAGTTCTTC. This encodes CASSPEASYWNEQFF.

The J gene is TRBJ2-7, the V gene TRBV5-1; 7 nucleotides agree with TRBD1. Germline V gene data show CDR1 as SGHRS and CDR2 as YFSETQ. The V gene end was trimmed by 4 bases and the J gene end by 0 bases; junction bases not matched to a gene: 7. The CDR3 has 15 residues. This CDR3 reads CASSVTGASSYEQYF. The CDR3 DNA is TGCGCCAGCAGCGTAACAGGGGCTTCCTCCTACGAGCAGTACTTC.

This clone appeared a few times. The chain uses TRBV27 and TRBJ2-3, with 7 bases that match TRBD1. V shed 3 bases and J 0 bases; nucleotides not matched to a gene: 3. The V gene's germline CDR1 is MNHEY and CDR2 SMNVEV (reference sequence). This CDR3 is 15 amino acids long. The CDR3 sequence is CASSLTGFSTDTQYF. The CDR3 DNA reads TGTGCCAGCAGTTTGACAGGGTTTAGCACAGATACGCAGTATTTT.

The chain joins TRBV19 to TRBJ2-7; 11 bases match TRBD1. Losses at the gene ends were 5 bases for V and 3 bases for J; bases not matched to a gene: 6. The CDR3 runs to 15 residues. Germline CDR1 is LNHDA and CDR2 is SQIVND (reference sequence). CDR3 loop: CASSVLGQGGYEQYF. CDR3 DNA: TGTGCCAGTAGTGTGCTGGGACAGGGGGGCTACGAGCAGTACTTC.

The chain is built from TRBV11-2 and TRBJ1-4, with D possibly TRBD1 on 5 matching bases. Germline values: CDR1 SGHAT, CDR2 FQNNGV. This CDR3 region has 14 residues. V lost 2 bases and J lost 4, with 8 bases in between. CDR3 protein: CASSLTGSNEKLFF. CDR3 nucleotide sequence: TGTGCCAGCAGCTTAACAGGCAGTAATGAAAAACTGTTTTTT.

This chain links TRBV11-2 with TRBJ1-3, with D possibly TRBD1 on 5 matching bases. With 9 bases removed from V and 4 bases from J, the gap between germline ends came to 19 bases. The CDR3 consists of 15 residues. Germline V gene lookup returns CDR1 SGHAT and CDR2 FQNNGV. CDR3 sequence: CASWGEQRGGNTIYF. The CDR3 DNA reads TGTGCCAGTTGGGGGGAGCAGCGAGGAGGAAACACCATATATTTT.

In nucleotides, the CDR3 is TGTGCCAGCAGCTTAGAAGGGGCCTACGAGCAGTACTTC. This codes for CASSLEGAYEQYF. The chain combines TRBV7-9 with TRBJ2-7; D is perhaps TRBD1 (5 bases). Germline V gives CDR1 SEHNR, CDR2 FQNEAQ (reference sequence). V lost 1 base, J lost 2 bases, and 6 bases lay in between. The CDR3 contains 13 residues.

This rearrangement joins TRBV5-1 to TRBJ1-6, with D hard to call. Germline V gives CDR1 SGHRS, CDR2 YFSETQ. The V gene lost 6 bases and the J gene lost 3 bases, with 19 bases spanning the gap. The CDR3 consists of 17 residues. CDR3 nucleotides: TGCGCCAGCATCTACCCGTCTACAGAGAACTATAATTCACCCCTCCACTTT. This gives the protein CASIYPSTENYNSPLHF.

V and J are TRBV2 and TRBJ2-1; TRBD1 matches at 7 bases. This CDR3 region has 14 residues. V shed 6 bases, J shed 4 bases, and the junction held 6 bases outside the gene matches. Germline values: CDR1 SNHLY, CDR2 FYNNEI. The CDR3 reads CASRDTGEYNEQFF. The CDR3 DNA reads as TGTGCCAGCAGGGATACAGGGGAATACAATGAGCAGTTCTTC.

V and J are TRBV6-4 and TRBJ2-2; 11 bases are a match to TRBD2. The germline CDR1 and CDR2 sequences are MRHNA and SNTAGT. V was clipped by 7 bases and J by 6 bases; unmatched bases: 7. The CDR3 contains 15 residues. The CDR3, as DNA: TGTGCCAGCACCCCCACTAGCGGGAGTGCCGGGGAGCTGTTTTTT. This gives the protein CASTPTSGSAGELFF.

The V call is TRBV7-8, the J call TRBJ2-2; 9 bases line up with TRBD2. The CDR3 loop spans 16 amino acids. Per the germline V gene, CDR1 is SGHVS and CDR2 is FQNEAQ. The V and J ends lost 3 bases and 3 bases, in that order; junction bases with no gene match: 5. Here the CDR3 reads CASSFAGGPDTGELFF. The CDR3 nucleotides read TGTGCCAGCAGCTTTGCGGGAGGGCCGGACACCGGGGAGCTGTTTTTT.

The CDR3 DNA reads TGTGCCAGCAGTTACTCGATAAGGGGAACTGAAGCTTTCTTT. Its protein is CASSYSIRGTEAFF. The chain joins TRBV6-5 to TRBJ1-1; maybe TRBD1 (5 bases). The CDR3 is 14 amino acids. Between the trimmed V and J ends, which lost 0 bases and 5 bases, there was a span of 10 bases. Germline CDR1 is MNHEY and CDR2 is SVGAGI.

The chain carries TRBV30 and TRBJ2-4; 7 bases are a match to TRBD1. Germline CDR1 is GTSNPN and CDR2 is SVGIG (reference sequence). The CDR3 totals 15 residues. J gave up 2 bases and V 2 bases, and 6 bases lay outside the gene matches. The CDR3 loop is CAWSKHRGTKNIQYF. DNA for the CDR3: TGTGCCTGGAGTAAGCACAGGGGAACCAAAAACATTCAGTACTTC.

V is TRBV7-9 and J is TRBJ2-4, with TRBD2 matching over 7 bases. The length of the CDR3 is 16 residues. The germline V gene encodes CDR1 SEHNR and CDR2 FQNEAQ (reference sequence). After removal of 1 base from V and 0 bases from J, the junction contained 3 bases not matched to a gene. CDR3 protein: CASSLGAGLAKNIQYF. As DNA, the CDR3 is TGTGCCAGCAGCTTAGGAGCGGGGCTAGCCAAAAACATTCAGTACTTC.

The V and J genes are TRBV30 and TRBJ2-1; maybe TRBD2 (7 bases). From germline, CDR1 is GTSNPN and CDR2 SVGIG (reference sequence). The CDR3 has 15 amino acids. Deletions cut 4 bases from V and 4 bases from J, with 17 bases between. CDR3: CAWKGGLAVYNEQFF. DNA of the CDR3: TGTGCCTGGAAAGGGGGGCTAGCGGTTTACAATGAGCAGTTCTTC.

This chain joins TRBV11-3 and TRBJ2-7; unclear D gene. V was pared by 6 bases and J by 4 bases, with 13 bases between. Germline CDR1 reads SGHNT; CDR2 reads YENEEA. The CDR3 length is 13 residues. CDR3 nucleotides: TGTGCCAGCAGAAACGAAGACAATTACGAGCAGTACTTC. Protein product: CASRNEDNYEQYF.

V is TRBV13 and J is TRBJ2-7; 9 bases are a match to TRBD2. CDR3 length: 18 residues. The V gene end was trimmed by 4 bases and the J gene end by 6 bases; junction bases not matched to a gene: 19. Germline V gene lookup returns CDR1 PRHDT and CDR2 FYEKMQ (reference sequence). The CDR3 here is CASSSHVLAGAPAREQYF. The CDR3 nucleotides read TGTGCCAGCAGCTCGCACGTACTAGCGGGTGCCCCCGCTCGCGAGCAGTACTTC.

This chain uses TRBV19 with TRBJ2-2, with 8 bases that match TRBD1. CDR3 length: 16 residues. Germline assignment: CDR1 LNHDA and CDR2 SQIVND (reference sequence). V shed 5 bases, J shed 1 base, and the junction held 6 bases outside the gene matches. CDR3 DNA sequence: TGTGCCAGTAGTGGGTCCGGGACAGGGAACACCGGGGAGCTGTTTTTT. Its protein is CASSGSGTGNTGELFF.

V and J are TRBV7-9 and TRBJ2-7; no definite D call. The ends were cut back, 0 bases at V and 5 bases at J, with 11 bases in the middle. Germline CDR1 reads SEHNR; CDR2 reads FQNEAQ (reference sequence). CDR3 length: 14 residues. The CDR3 sequence: CASSLAYLVDEQYF. In DNA, the CDR3 is TGTGCCAGCAGCTTAGCTTACTTGGTAGACGAGCAGTACTTC. The variable domain in full, with the rest retrieved from reference TRBV7-9 and TRBJ2-7, is DTGVSQNPRHKITKRGQNVTFRCDPISEHNRLYWYRQTLGQGPEFLTYFQNEAQLEKSRLLSDRFSAERPKGSFSTLEIQRTEQGDSAMYLCASSLAYLVDEQYFGPGTRLTVT.

As for this clone: At one of its ends the junction is not consistent with the germline gene, which may arise from a read error. The V gene is TRBV7-8, the J gene TRBJ2-7; 13 positions match TRBD2. The germline CDR1 and CDR2 sequences are SGHVS and FQNEAQ. The CDR3 has 19 residues. CDR3 in amino acids: CASSLAASGLAGVSHEQYF. CDR3 sequence (DNA): TGTGCCAGCAGCTTAGCCGCTAGCGGACTAGCGGGAGTCTCCCACGAGCAGTACTTC.

This sequence joins TRBV7-9 and TRBJ2-3, with D possibly TRBD2 on 6 matching bases. CDR1 is SEHNR and CDR2 is FQNEAQ in the germline V gene (reference sequence). This CDR3 is 17 amino acids long. The V and J ends lost 2 bases and 2 bases respectively, with 17 bases between them. CDR3 residues: CASSLTLTSSDTDTQYF. The DNA for the CDR3 is TGTGCCAGCAGCTTAACCCTGACTAGTTCCGACACAGATACGCAGTATTTT.

The count of this clone is one. The CDR3 region has the DNA TGCGCCAGCAGCAGATTTAGCGGGGGGGCCGCAGATACGCAGTATTTT. Its translation: CASSRFSGGAADTQYF. This rearrangement joins TRBV5-1 to TRBJ2-3; 11 bases map to TRBD2. Germline lookup yields CDR1 SGHRS and CDR2 YFSETQ. The V segment lost 4 bases and the J segment 4 bases; nucleotides outside the gene matches: 8. The CDR3 covers 16 residues.